This T cell receptor beta chain was identified during a study of blood T cell repertoires in COVID-19. Study-wide context: Sample material is recorded as cDNA or gDNA derived from T cells, B-cell-depleted T cells, or PBMCs.

While infection was still active, Seattle patients were enrolled and then followed longitudinally. The count of this clone is one. As processed by the authors: Reference gene primers were amplified, and this amplification served to estimate nucleated cell counts. The method was immunoSEQ multiplex PCR; TCRdb's version includes in-frame clones alone and lacks a portion of them. V and J calls and clone size are copied from that table; D and trimming were computed from the DNA. The sample holds about 160,000 clones, about 92% seen once. The TCR was taken from an older woman with COVID-19, enrolled during active disease. Sequencing was carried out using peripheral blood.

The DNA of the CDR3 is TGTGCCAGCAGCTCACAGGGCCAGGGGGCCAACGTCCTGACTTTC. Encoded protein: CASSSQGQGANVLTF. V usage is TRBV7-9 and J usage is TRBJ2-6, with D possibly matching TRBD1 (6 bases). Germline-derived CDR1 and CDR2 are SEHNR and FQNEAQ (reference sequence). CDR3 length equals 15 residues. The ends were cut back, 4 bases at V and 4 bases at J, with 11 bases in the middle.